The sequence of this T cell receptor (beta chain) was determined in a study of regulatory T cells in long-lasting Graves disease (dated by TCRdb to the early 2020s). For the study in its entirety: Persistent Graves' disease was defined as persistently positive TSH receptor autoantibodies together with antithyroid drug treatment for over 5 years. The study was registered as a clinical trial and conducted in China. In the clinical cohort, patients with persistent Graves' disease had used antithyroid drugs for an average of around 10 years. This study used TCR sequencing and RNA sequencing of peripheral blood to compare persistent Graves' disease patients against newly diagnosed Graves' disease patients. TCR sequencing covered around 13 persistent and 20 or so newly diagnosed Graves' disease patients, some 35 samples in total. What the authors observed across the whole study: A larger number of public clonotypes was shared among persistent patients (approximately 2,600) than among newly diagnosed patients (roughly 930). Compared with newly diagnosed patients, patients with persistent Graves' disease had lower TCR Shannon entropy and fewer highly expanded clones, which suggests clonal expansion. Sequencing and analysis were limited to the TCR beta chain. The small sample size was acknowledged by the authors as a limitation that may reduce accuracy. Persistent disease showed preferential use of TRBV28, TRBJ1-2 and TRBJ2-5, whereas newly diagnosed disease favored TRBV20-1 and TRBJ2-1. Peripheral blood alone was examined, since thyroid tissue, which constituted the primary lesion, could not be accessed.

According to the study, the label for this sample's time point signals: persistent/refractory GD, antithyroid drugs over 5 years with positive TRAb. For both TCR sequencing and RNA sequencing, RNA was extracted from PBMCs using TRIzol. The diagnosis of Graves' disease was made according to American Thyroid Association guidelines. Patients were recruited from an endocrinology department in Xi'an, China. Each patient gave about 9.1 milliliters of peripheral blood, collected in an EDTA anticoagulant tube. Ficoll Paque Plus density gradient separation was used to isolate PBMCs, and no further T cell sorting was performed. An Agilent 2100 Bioanalyzer and agarose gel were used to check RNA quality, and a NanoDrop 2000 was used to measure RNA concentration. The V and J ends are trimmed by 3 bases and 1 base, leaving 9 bases between them. CDR1 and CDR2 (DFQATT, SNEGSKA) derive from the germline V gene (reference sequence). The CDR3 numbers 13 residues from cysteine through phenylalanine. CDR3 DNA only is kept here, 39 bases in frame from base 1.

The library was made by multiplex PCR. Sequencing took place on an Illumina HiSeq 4000. CDR3 regions were amplified by Arm-PCR with iRepertoire HTBI primers to construct TCR beta libraries. Before sequencing, the PCR products underwent gel purification. As for the authors' bioinformatics: Gene usage analysis of CDR3 amino acid clonotypes relied on the roughly 64 TRBV and 14 TRBJ segments identified across samples. Filtered high-quality paired reads were merged into contigs using COPE and FqMerger. BLAST was used to align contigs to IMGT TRBV, TRBD and TRBJ reference genes, and CDR3 was defined according to IMGT. Highly expanded clones were defined as clonotypes with a frequency above 0.1%. Shannon entropy was used to measure repertoire diversity, and the Gini coefficient was used to measure V-J evenness. Public clonotypes were defined as clonotypes shared by more than one individual. TCRdb handled the public reads itself, with Q25 trimming in fastp and clone calling in MiXCR, and kept productive beta chains. CDR3 protein duplicates are merged, each entry listing the most common genes and DNA. TCRdb assigned the V and J calls; the authors' analysis was not used. For this sample the table gives some 450,000 distinct CDR3 sequences, of which roughly a quarter were detected only once. Approximately 26% of the sample lies in the top ten.

To note about this clonotype: This clone's antigen is unknown. There are no base qualities to consult, and no much larger clone falls within one base.

The TCR originated in a female donor with Graves disease. The starting material was peripheral blood mononuclear cells (PBMCs), obtained when the disease was refractory, from a patient treated with antithyroid drugs. Recombination connected TRBV20-1 to TRBJ1-1; too little of a D gene remains to name it. The DNA sequence follows: TGCAGTGCTAGGGAACAGCAGAACACTGAAGCTTTCTTT. It translates to CSAREQQNTEAFF.